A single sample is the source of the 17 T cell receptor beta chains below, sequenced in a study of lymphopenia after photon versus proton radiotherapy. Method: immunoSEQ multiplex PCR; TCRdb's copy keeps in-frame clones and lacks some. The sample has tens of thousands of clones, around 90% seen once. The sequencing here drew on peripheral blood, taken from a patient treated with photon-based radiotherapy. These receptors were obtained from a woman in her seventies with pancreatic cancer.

CDR3 region: CASSAGQISYEQYF. CDR3 nucleotide sequence: TGTGCCAGCAGCGCTGGACAAATCTCCTACGAGCAGTACTTC. The genes are TRBV9 and TRBJ2-7; perhaps TRBD1 as D (5 bases). Germline V gene sequence: CDR1 SGDLS, CDR2 YYNGEE. The CDR3 extends over 14 amino acids. Trimming took off 3 bases at V and 0 bases at J, with 10 bases between the two ends.

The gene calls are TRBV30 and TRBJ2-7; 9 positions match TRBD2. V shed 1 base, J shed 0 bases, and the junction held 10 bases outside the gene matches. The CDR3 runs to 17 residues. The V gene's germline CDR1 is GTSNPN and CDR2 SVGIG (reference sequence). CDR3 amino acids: CAWSETSGSRSSYEQYF. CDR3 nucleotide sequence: TGTGCCTGGAGTGAGACTAGCGGTTCTAGGAGCTCCTACGAGCAGTACTTC.

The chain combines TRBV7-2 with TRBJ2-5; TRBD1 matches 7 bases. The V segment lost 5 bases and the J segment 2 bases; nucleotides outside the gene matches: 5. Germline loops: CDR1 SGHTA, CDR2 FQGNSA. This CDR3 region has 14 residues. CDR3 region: CASSVDRAQETQYF. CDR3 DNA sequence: TGTGCCAGCAGCGTCGACAGGGCTCAAGAGACCCAGTACTTC.

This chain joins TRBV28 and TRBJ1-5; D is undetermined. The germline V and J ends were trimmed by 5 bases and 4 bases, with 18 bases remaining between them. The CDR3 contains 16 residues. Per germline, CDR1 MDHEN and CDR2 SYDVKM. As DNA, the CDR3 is TGTGCCAGCAGTATTCGAGGAGGAGACCTTAATCAGCCCCAGCATTTT. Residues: CASSIRGGDLNQPQHF.

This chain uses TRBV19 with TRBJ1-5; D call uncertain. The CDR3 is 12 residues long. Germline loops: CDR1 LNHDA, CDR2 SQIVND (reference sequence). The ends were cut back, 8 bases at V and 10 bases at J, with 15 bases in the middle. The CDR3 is CASGAPSGPQHF. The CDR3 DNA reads TGTGCCAGTGGCGCCCCGAGCGGCCCCCAGCATTTT. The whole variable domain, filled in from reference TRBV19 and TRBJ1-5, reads DGGITQSPKYLFRKEGQNVTLSCEQNLNHDAMYWYRQDPGQGLRLIYYSQIVNDFQKGDIAEGYSVSREKKESFPLTVTSAQKNPTAFYLCASGAPSGPQHFGDGTRLSIL.

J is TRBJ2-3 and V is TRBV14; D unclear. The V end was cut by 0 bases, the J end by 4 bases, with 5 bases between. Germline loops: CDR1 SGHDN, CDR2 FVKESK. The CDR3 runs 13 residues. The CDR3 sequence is CASSQDLSDTQYF. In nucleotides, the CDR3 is TGTGCCAGCAGCCAAGATCTATCAGATACGCAGTATTTT.

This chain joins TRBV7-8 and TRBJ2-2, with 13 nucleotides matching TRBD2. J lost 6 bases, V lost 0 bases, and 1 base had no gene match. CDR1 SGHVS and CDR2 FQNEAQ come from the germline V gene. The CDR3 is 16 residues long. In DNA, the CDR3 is TGTGCCAGCAGCTTAGCGGGACTAGCGGGATCCGGGGAGCTGTTTTTT. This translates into CASSLAGLAGSGELFF.

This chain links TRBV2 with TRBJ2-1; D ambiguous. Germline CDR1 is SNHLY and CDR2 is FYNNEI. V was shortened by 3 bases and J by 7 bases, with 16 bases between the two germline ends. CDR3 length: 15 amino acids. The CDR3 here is CASSDVGLNKNEQFF. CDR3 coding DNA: TGTGCCAGCAGTGACGTAGGGCTCAATAAGAATGAGCAGTTCTTC.

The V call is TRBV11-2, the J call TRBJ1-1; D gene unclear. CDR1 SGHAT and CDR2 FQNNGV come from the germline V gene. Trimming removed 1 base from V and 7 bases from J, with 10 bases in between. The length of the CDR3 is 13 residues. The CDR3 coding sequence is TGTGCCAGCAGCTTAGTCTCGGGGAATGAAGCTTTCTTT. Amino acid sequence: CASSLVSGNEAFF.

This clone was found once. This CDR3 is CASSGGQGAPNEKLFF. The CDR3 DNA follows: TGTGCCAGCAGCGGGGGACAGGGGGCACCTAATGAAAAACTGTTTTTT. V gene TRBV9 combines with J gene TRBJ1-4; 12 nucleotides line up with TRBD1. The V gene's germline CDR1 is SGDLS and CDR2 YYNGEE. The CDR3 loop spans 16 amino acids. Trimming took 3 bases from V and 3 from J; bases not matched to a gene: 3.

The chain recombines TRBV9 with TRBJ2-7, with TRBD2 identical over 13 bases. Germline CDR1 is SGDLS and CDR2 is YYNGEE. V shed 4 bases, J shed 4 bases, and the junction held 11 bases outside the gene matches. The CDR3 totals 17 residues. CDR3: CASSQTLAGGGLYEQYF. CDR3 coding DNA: TGTGCCAGCAGCCAAACACTAGCGGGAGGGGGGTTGTACGAGCAGTACTTC.

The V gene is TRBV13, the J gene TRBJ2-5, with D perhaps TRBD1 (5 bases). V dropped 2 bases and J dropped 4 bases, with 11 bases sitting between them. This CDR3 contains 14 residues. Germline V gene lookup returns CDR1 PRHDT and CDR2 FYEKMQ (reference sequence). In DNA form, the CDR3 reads TGTGCCAGCAGCTTAAAGGGGTTGGGAGAGACCCAGTACTTC. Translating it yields CASSLKGLGETQYF. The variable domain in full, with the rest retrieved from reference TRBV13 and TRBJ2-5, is AAGVIQSPRHLIKEKRETATLKCYPIPRHDTVYWYQQGPGQDPQFLISFYEKMQSDKGSIPDRFSAQQFSDYHSELNMSSLELGDSALYFCASSLKGLGETQYFGPGTRLLVL.

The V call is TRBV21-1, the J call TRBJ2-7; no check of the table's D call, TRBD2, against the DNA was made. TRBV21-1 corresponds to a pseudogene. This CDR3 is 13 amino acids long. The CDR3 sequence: CASSRGERGEQYF. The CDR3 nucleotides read TGTGCCAGCAGCAGGGGGGAACGGGGCGAGCAGTACTTC.

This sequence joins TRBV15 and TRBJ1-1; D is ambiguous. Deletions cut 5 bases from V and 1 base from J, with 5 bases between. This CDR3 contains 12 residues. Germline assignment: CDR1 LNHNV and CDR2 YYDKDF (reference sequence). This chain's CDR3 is CATSQENTEAFF. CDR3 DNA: TGTGCCACCAGCCAGGAGAACACTGAAGCTTTCTTT.

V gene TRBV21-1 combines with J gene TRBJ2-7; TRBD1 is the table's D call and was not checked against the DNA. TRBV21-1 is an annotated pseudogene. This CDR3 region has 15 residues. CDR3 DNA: TGTGCCAGCAGCTGGCCGACAGTCATTACCTACGAGCAGTACTTC. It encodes CASSWPTVITYEQYF.

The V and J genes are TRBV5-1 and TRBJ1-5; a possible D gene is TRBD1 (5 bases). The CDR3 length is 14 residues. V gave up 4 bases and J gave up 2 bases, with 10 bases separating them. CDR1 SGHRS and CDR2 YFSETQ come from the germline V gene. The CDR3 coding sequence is TGCGCCAGCAGCCCAGACAGCCGCAATCAGCCCCAGCATTTT. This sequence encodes CASSPDSRNQPQHF.

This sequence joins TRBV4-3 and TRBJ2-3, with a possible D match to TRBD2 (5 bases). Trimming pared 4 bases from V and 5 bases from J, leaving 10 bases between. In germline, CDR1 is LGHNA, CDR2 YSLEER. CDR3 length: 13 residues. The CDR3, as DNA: TGCGCCAGCAGCCCGCGGGCGGGAGATACGCAGTATTTT. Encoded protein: CASSPRAGDTQYF.